This passage covers 29 T cell receptor beta chains from one sample sequenced in a study of blood T cells in healthy people across ages. With a J-beta primer mix and a sample-barcoded 5' primer, a second PCR ran roughly 7 to 11 cycles. TCRdb ran MiXCR on the 5' RACE reads and lists one entry per CDR3 protein. The sample records approximately 1,100,000 distinct CDR3 sequences, 40% to 50% being singletons. The sequencing sample was made of blood. Receptors originate from a woman aged 60-70 years in good health.

The chain carries TRBV20-1 and TRBJ2-1; D perhaps matches TRBD2 (6 bases). The CDR3 has 18 amino acids. Germline-derived CDR1 and CDR2 are DFQATT and SNEGSKA (reference sequence). Trimming shortened V by 0 bases and J by 0 bases, and 18 bases separated the two germline ends. In DNA form, the CDR3 reads TGCAGTGCTAGAGAGGGTCGACGGGGGAAAAGCTCCTACAATGAGCAGTTCTTC. Translating gives CSAREGRRGKSSYNEQFF.

The rearrangement uses TRBV29-1 and TRBJ2-4; no reliable D call. With 5 bases removed from V and 0 bases from J, the gap between germline ends came to 11 bases. Germline V gene sequence: CDR1 SQVTM, CDR2 ANQGSEA. The CDR3 runs 14 residues. CDR3 amino acids: CSVRVTLAKNIQYF. CDR3 in DNA: TGCAGCGTTCGGGTTACTCTAGCCAAAAACATTCAGTACTTC.

This clonotype was counted between two and nine times. This chain links TRBV20-1 with TRBJ1-4; D gene ambiguous. V was clipped by 5 bases and J by 0 bases, with 10 bases between them. From germline, CDR1 is DFQATT and CDR2 SNEGSKA (reference sequence). The length of the CDR3 is 14 residues. CDR3 bases: TGCAGTGCTCTGCCTCGATCAACTAATGAAAAACTGTTTTTT. Amino acid sequence: CSALPRSTNEKLFF.

The chain combines TRBV6-1 with TRBJ2-7; D not certain. CDR1 MNHNS and CDR2 SASEGT come from the germline V gene. V lost 7 bases, J lost 0 bases, and 10 bases lay in between. The length of the CDR3 is 13 residues. The CDR3 sequence is CASTAGPSYEQYF. The DNA for the CDR3 is TGTGCCAGCACGGCAGGCCCCTCCTACGAGCAGTACTTC.

The chain carries TRBV5-1 and TRBJ2-1; no reliable D call. The CDR3 is 12 amino acids. Germline V gives CDR1 SGHRS, CDR2 YFSETQ. Between the trimmed V and J ends, which lost 5 bases and 8 bases, there was a span of 11 bases. The DNA of the CDR3 is TGCGCCAGCAGTCCGCGCTCCCATGAGCAGTTCTTC. Amino acids: CASSPRSHEQFF.

The chain couples TRBV12-3 or TRBV12-4 to TRBJ2-7, with D perhaps TRBD1 or TRBD2 (5 bases each). The V gene lost 5 bases and the J gene lost 6 bases, with 14 bases spanning the gap. The CDR3 consists of 13 residues. Here the CDR3 reads CASSLQGRGEQYF. In DNA, the CDR3 is TGTGCCAGCAGTCTTCAGGGCCGGGGCGAGCAGTACTTC.

The CDR3 protein is CASSKIFIKDRIYSPLHF. DNA of the CDR3: TGTGCCAGCAGCAAAATTTTTATAAAGGACAGGATATATTCACCCCTCCACTTT. This chain joins TRBV21-1 and TRBJ1-6; the table's TRBD1 call for D was not verified on the DNA. TRBV21-1 is classified as a pseudogene. CDR3 size: 18 residues.

V gene TRBV29-1 combines with J gene TRBJ2-3, with 7 bases matching TRBD1. V shed 6 bases and J 5 bases; nucleotides not matched to a gene: 11. There are 14 residues in the CDR3. The germline V gene encodes CDR1 SQVTM and CDR2 ANQGSEA. CDR3 residues: CSVTGPGGGDTQYF. The CDR3 DNA reads TGCAGCGTGACAGGGCCTGGGGGCGGAGATACGCAGTATTTT.

Note on this clonotype: This likely comes from a read error, as the CDR3 has no conserved phenylalanine or tryptophan at its end. CDR3 region: CASSLEGPTDTQYS. The CDR3 nucleotides read TGTGCCAGCAGTCTGGAGGGCCCCACAGATACGCAGTATTCT. The rearrangement joins TRBV12-3 or TRBV12-4 to TRBJ2-3; D possibly corresponds to TRBD2 (6 bases). The V end was cut by 5 bases, the J end by 2 bases, with 11 bases between. CDR3 length equals 14 residues.

This clonotype was seen a few times. The V gene is TRBV4-2, the J gene TRBJ2-2, with D uncertain. This CDR3 comprises 17 residues. Germline CDR1 reads LGHNA; CDR2 reads YNFKEQ. Trimming cost V 3 bases and J 3 bases, with 17 bases left between them. CDR3 bases: TGTGCCAGCAGCCATCCCGGCCTTTCGGAGTACACCGGGGAGCTGTTTTTT. Protein sequence: CASSHPGLSEYTGELFF.

The rearrangement joins TRBV6-5 to TRBJ2-2; 9 bases agree with TRBD1. Trimming cost V 8 bases and J 6 bases; bases outside gene matches: 4. The CDR3 extends over 13 amino acids. Germline values: CDR1 MNHEY, CDR2 SVGAGI. Written as DNA, the CDR3 is TGTGCCAGCGCAACAGGGGGCTCCGGGGAGCTGTTTTTT. It is translated as CASATGGSGELFF.

This clonotype was seen once. The CDR3 reads CATSRPRTEDTQYF. CDR3 coding DNA: TGTGCCACCAGCAGGCCCCGTACTGAGGATACGCAGTATTTT. V is TRBV15 and J is TRBJ2-3; no clear D gene. The CDR3 runs 14 residues. The V gene's germline CDR1 is LNHNV and CDR2 YYDKDF (reference sequence). V dropped 3 bases and J dropped 6 bases, with 13 bases sitting between them.

Regarding this clonotype: An end of the junction does not agree with germline; a read error may underlie this. The V call is TRBV12-5, the J call TRBJ2-1; unclear D gene. This CDR3 has 14 amino acids. Germline V gene sequence: CDR1 LGHNT, CDR2 FRNRAP. Here the CDR3 reads CASGLVGTYNEQFF. As DNA, the CDR3 is TGTGCTAGTGGTCTGGTAGGGACCTACAATGAGCAGTTCTTC.

The rearrangement joins TRBV5-1 to TRBJ2-7, with D tentatively TRBD1 (5 bases). The germline gives CDR1 SGHRS, CDR2 YFSETQ. The CDR3 is made up of 15 amino acids. Between the trimmed V and J ends, which lost 0 bases and 7 bases, there was a span of 17 bases. CDR3 loop: CASSLDVQGLGEQYF. CDR3 nucleotide sequence: TGCGCCAGCAGCTTGGACGTGCAGGGCCTGGGGGAGCAGTACTTC.

The chain combines TRBV11-2 with TRBJ2-3; D gene uncertain. The V gene lost 5 bases and the J gene lost 3 bases, with 9 bases spanning the gap. The germline V gene has CDR1 SGHAT and CDR2 FQNNGV. The CDR3 is 13 residues long. The CDR3 nucleotides are TGTGCCAGCAGCGGAATGCGGACAGATACGCAGTATTTT. Protein sequence: CASSGMRTDTQYF.

V and J are TRBV7-9 and TRBJ2-1, with 9 bases lining up with TRBD1. V trimming: 5 bases; J trimming: 7 bases; junction bases outside the gene matches: 9. This CDR3 spans 15 amino acids. From germline, CDR1 is SEHNR and CDR2 FQNEAQ (reference sequence). CDR3 amino acids: CASSETGGESNEQFF. The CDR3 DNA reads TGTGCCAGCAGCGAGACAGGGGGGGAGTCGAATGAGCAGTTCTTC.

This clonotype was observed a few times. The chain uses TRBV20-1 and TRBJ2-1; no reliable D call. The germline V gene has CDR1 DFQATT and CDR2 SNEGSKA (reference sequence). The CDR3 is made up of 16 amino acids. V lost 5 bases and J 8 bases, leaving 25 bases between the germline ends. The CDR3 sequence is CSAVLGRVSGRDEQFF. In DNA, the CDR3 is TGCAGTGCTGTCCTAGGAAGGGTTTCGGGTAGGGATGAGCAGTTCTTC.

Many counts were recorded for this clonotype. This chain joins TRBV24-1 and TRBJ2-3; D uncertain. Trimming removed 4 bases from V and 10 bases from J, with 17 bases in between. The CDR3 loop spans 14 amino acids. The germline CDR1 and CDR2 sequences are KGHDR and SFDVKD. CDR3 sequence reads: CATSEHPSVGAQYF. In nucleotides, the CDR3 is TGTGCCACCAGTGAGCACCCGTCGGTAGGAGCGCAGTATTTT.

V gene TRBV5-6 combines with J gene TRBJ2-5; a weak D match, TRBD2 (5 bases). Germline V gives CDR1 SGHDT, CDR2 YYEEEE. There are 11 residues in the CDR3. Deletions cut 4 bases from V and 11 bases from J, with 12 bases between. The CDR3 protein is CASSATNEQYF. In DNA, the CDR3 is TGTGCCAGCAGCGCGACTAATGAGCAGTACTTC.

This clonotype was observed a single time. This chain joins TRBV2 and TRBJ1-1, with D possibly matching TRBD1 (6 bases). Germline V CDR1 and CDR2: SNHLY, FYNNEI. The V and J ends lost 6 bases and 7 bases respectively, with 21 bases between them. The CDR3 runs to 15 residues. CDR3 amino acids: CASRYRVRNGDEAFF. Here the CDR3 DNA reads TGTGCCAGCAGATACAGGGTGAGGAATGGTGATGAAGCTTTCTTT.

This clonotype was counted only a few times. V gene TRBV11-2 combines with J gene TRBJ2-7; no clear D gene. V was trimmed by 1 base and J by 3 bases, leaving 10 bases between them. The CDR3 loop spans 14 amino acids. Per the germline V gene, CDR1 is SGHAT and CDR2 is FQNNGV. The CDR3 DNA sequence: TGTGCCAGCAGCTTAGGGTACAGCGACTACGAGCAGTACTTC. Its translation: CASSLGYSDYEQYF.

The chain recombines TRBV3-1 with TRBJ2-4; 8 bases match TRBD1. TRBJ2-5 matches the DNA end more closely, so the J call is doubtful. This CDR3 region has 15 residues. Per the germline V gene, CDR1 is LGHDT and CDR2 is YNNKEL (reference sequence). This chain's CDR3 is CASSLQDRVQETQYF. Written as DNA, the CDR3 is TGTGCCAGCAGCCTTCAGGACAGGGTCCAAGAGACCCAGTACTTC.

The chain carries TRBV3-1 and TRBJ2-7; no clear D gene. The CDR3 consists of 13 residues. V gave up 4 bases and J gave up 3 bases, with 10 bases separating them. Germline-derived CDR1 and CDR2 are LGHDT and YNNKEL (reference sequence). The chain's CDR3 is CASSPALGYEQYF. The CDR3 nucleotides are TGTGCCAGCAGCCCGGCCTTAGGCTACGAGCAGTACTTC.

The chain recombines TRBV4-2 with TRBJ2-3; 7 positions agree with TRBD2. CDR1 and CDR2 (germline): LGHNA, YNFKEQ. The ends lost 3 bases at V and 2 bases at J; junction bases unmatched: 5. CDR3 length: 15 residues. The CDR3 protein is CASSQEAGPTDTQYF. The CDR3 bases are TGTGCCAGCAGCCAGGAAGCGGGACCCACAGATACGCAGTATTTT.

This clonotype turned up a few times. The chain links TRBV29-1 to TRBJ2-1; tentatively, D is TRBD1 (6 bases). Per germline, CDR1 SQVTM and CDR2 ANQGSEA. CDR3 size: 11 residues. V lost 8 bases, J lost 12 bases, and 17 bases lay in between. CDR3 protein: CSPLEDSMQFF. Written as DNA, the CDR3 is TGCAGCCCCCTGGAGGACAGCATGCAGTTCTTC.

The V call is TRBV12-3 or TRBV12-4, the J call TRBJ1-1, with 8 bases lining up with TRBD1. The CDR3 spans 13 residues. After removal of 9 bases from V and 1 base from J, the junction contained 4 bases not matched to a gene. CDR3 bases: TGTGCCAGTGCGACAGGGGAGAACACTGAAGCTTTCTTT. Translating it yields CASATGENTEAFF.

This chain joins TRBV14 and TRBJ1-1; tentatively, D is TRBD1 (5 bases). This CDR3 region has 17 residues. Deletions cut 6 bases from V and 4 bases from J, with 24 bases between. Per germline, CDR1 SGHDN and CDR2 FVKESK. The CDR3 nucleotides read TGTGCCAGCAGTCCAAGGGTGTCCCAGGAGAGGGGCACTGAAGCTTTCTTT. Translation: CASSPRVSQERGTEAFF.

The V call is TRBV27, the J call TRBJ2-5; 7 bases align to TRBD1. The end of the DNA is better explained by TRBJ2-7, so the J call may be wrong. CDR1 is MNHEY, CDR2 SMNVEV, per germline (reference sequence). The CDR3 covers 15 residues. The CDR3 here is CASSLGHRGRDEQYF. CDR3 sequence (DNA): TGTGCCAGCAGTTTGGGGCACAGGGGAAGGGACGAGCAGTACTTC.

This rearrangement joins TRBV20-1 to TRBJ2-1; D is undetermined. Looked up from germline, CDR1 is DFQATT and CDR2 is SNEGSKA (reference sequence). The CDR3 sequence is 10 residues long. Trimming took off 5 bases at V and 8 bases at J, with 7 bases between the two ends. CDR3 sequence: CSAVLDEQFF. Here the CDR3 DNA reads TGCAGTGCTGTGTTGGATGAGCAGTTCTTC.